This T cell receptor (beta chain) was sequenced during a study of shared T cell receptors in the human thymus. The V gene's germline CDR1 is SGHNT and CDR2 YENEEA. V was clipped by 5 bases and J by 2 bases; unmatched bases: 16. The CDR3 consists of 19 residues. Assay used: immunoSEQ multiplex PCR; TCRdb lists only in-frame clones, some missing. The sample contains roughly 550,000 clones, 78% of which appear only once. The data were also submitted as part of a second study, on human thymus T cells.

This chain links TRBV11-3 with TRBJ2-3; 10 bases agree with TRBD2. Sequenced material: thymocytes. This sequence was found in a boy under two years old with a congenital heart defect. The CDR3 here is CASSLGRTLLAGLTDTQYF. The CDR3 nucleotides are TGTGCCAGCAGCCTGGGACGGACCTTACTAGCGGGACTCACAGATACGCAGTATTTT.